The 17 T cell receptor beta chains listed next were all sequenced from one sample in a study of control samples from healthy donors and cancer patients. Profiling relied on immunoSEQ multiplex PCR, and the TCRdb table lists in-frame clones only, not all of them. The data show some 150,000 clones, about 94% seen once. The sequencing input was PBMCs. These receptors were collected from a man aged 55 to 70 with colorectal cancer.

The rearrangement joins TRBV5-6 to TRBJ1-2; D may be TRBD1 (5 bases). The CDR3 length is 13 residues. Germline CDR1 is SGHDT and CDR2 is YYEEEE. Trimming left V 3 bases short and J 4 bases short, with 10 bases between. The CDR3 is CASSSEGIYGYTF. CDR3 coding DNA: TGTGCCAGCAGCTCGGAGGGGATCTATGGCTACACCTTC.

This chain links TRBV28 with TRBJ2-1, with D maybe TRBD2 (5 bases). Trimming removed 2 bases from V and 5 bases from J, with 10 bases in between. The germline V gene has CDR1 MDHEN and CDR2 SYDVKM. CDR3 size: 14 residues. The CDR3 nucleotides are TGTGCCAGCAGTTTACTCGGGGTGAACAATGAGCAGTTCTTC. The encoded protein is CASSLLGVNNEQFF.

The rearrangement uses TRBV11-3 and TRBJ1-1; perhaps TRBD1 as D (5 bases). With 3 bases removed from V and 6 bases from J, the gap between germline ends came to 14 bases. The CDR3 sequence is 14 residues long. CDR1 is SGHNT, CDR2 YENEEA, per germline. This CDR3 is CASSLGGVSSEAFF. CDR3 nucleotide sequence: TGTGCCAGCAGCTTGGGGGGGGTCTCCTCTGAAGCTTTCTTT.

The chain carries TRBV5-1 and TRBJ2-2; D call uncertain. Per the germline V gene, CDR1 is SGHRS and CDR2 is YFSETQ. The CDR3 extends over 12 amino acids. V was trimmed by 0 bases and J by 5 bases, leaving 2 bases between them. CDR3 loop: CASSLETGELFF. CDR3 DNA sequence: TGCGCCAGCAGCTTGGAGACCGGGGAGCTGTTTTTT.

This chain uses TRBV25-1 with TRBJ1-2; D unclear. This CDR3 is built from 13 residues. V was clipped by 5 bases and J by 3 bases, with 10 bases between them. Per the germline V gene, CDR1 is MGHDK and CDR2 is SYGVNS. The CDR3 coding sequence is TGTGCCAGCAGTTGGGCAGGAGACTATGGCTACACCTTC. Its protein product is CASSWAGDYGYTF.

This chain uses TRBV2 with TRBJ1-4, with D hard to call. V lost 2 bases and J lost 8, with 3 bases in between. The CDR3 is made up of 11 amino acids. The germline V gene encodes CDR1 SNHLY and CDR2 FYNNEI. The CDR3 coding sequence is TGTGCCAGCAGTGAACAGGAAAAACTGTTTTTT. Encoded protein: CASSEQEKLFF.

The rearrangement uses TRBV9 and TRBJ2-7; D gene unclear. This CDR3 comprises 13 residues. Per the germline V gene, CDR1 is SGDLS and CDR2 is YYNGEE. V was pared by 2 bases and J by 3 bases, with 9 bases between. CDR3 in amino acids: CASSVVGYYEQYF. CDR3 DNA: TGTGCCAGCAGCGTGGTGGGCTACTACGAGCAGTACTTC.

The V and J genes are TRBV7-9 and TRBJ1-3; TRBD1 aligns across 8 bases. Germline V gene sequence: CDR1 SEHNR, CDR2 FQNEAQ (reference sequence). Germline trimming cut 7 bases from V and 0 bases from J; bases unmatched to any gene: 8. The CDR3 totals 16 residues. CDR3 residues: CASTLTGATSGNTIYF. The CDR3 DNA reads TGTGCCAGCACCCTGACAGGGGCTACCTCTGGAAACACCATATATTTT.

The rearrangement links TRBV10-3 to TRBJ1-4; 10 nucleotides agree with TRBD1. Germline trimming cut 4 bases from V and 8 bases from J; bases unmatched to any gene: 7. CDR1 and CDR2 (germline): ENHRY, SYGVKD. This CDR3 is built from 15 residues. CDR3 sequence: CAISGDRGPGEKLFF. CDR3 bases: TGTGCCATCAGTGGTGACAGGGGGCCGGGAGAAAAACTGTTTTTT.

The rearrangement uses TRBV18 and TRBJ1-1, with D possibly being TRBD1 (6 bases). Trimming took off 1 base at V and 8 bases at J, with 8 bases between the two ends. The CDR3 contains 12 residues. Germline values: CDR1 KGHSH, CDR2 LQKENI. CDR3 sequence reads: CASSPQGQEAFF. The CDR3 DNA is TGTGCCAGCTCACCACAAGGACAGGAAGCTTTCTTT. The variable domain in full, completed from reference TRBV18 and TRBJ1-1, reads NAGVMQNPRHLVRRRGQEARLRCSPMKGHSHVYWYRQLPEEGLKFMVYLQKENIIDESGMPKERFSAEFPKEGPSILRIQQVVRGDSAAYFCASSPQGQEAFFGQGTRLTVV.

This CDR3 is CASSFGTRSTDTQYF. The CDR3 region has the DNA TGCGCCAGCAGCTTCGGGACCCGGAGCACAGATACGCAGTATTTT. The chain employs TRBV5-1 and TRBJ2-3; D possibly matches TRBD1 or TRBD2 (5 bases each). Germline V gene data show CDR1 as SGHRS and CDR2 as YFSETQ. The CDR3 has 15 amino acids. V lost 2 bases to trimming and J lost 0 bases, with 10 bases between them. The full variable domain, in which reference TRBV5-1 and TRBJ2-3 provide the parts outside the CDR3, is KAGVTQTPRYLIKTRGQQVTLSCSPISGHRSVSWYQQTPGQGLQFLFEYFSETQRNKGNFPGRFSGRQFSNSRSEMNVSTLELGDSALYLCASSFGTRSTDTQYFGPGTRLTVL.

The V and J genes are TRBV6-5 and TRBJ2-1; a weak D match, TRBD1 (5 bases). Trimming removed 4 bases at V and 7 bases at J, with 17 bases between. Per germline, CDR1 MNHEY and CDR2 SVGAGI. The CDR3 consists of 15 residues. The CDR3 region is CASSSLRTILNEQFF. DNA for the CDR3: TGTGCCAGCAGTTCGCTCAGGACAATTCTAAATGAGCAGTTCTTC.

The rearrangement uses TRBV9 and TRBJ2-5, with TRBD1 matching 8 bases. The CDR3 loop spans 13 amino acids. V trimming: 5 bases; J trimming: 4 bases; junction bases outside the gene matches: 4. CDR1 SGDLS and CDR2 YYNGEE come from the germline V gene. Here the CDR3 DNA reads TGTGCCAGCAGTGCAGGGGGCGGAGAGACCCAGTACTTC. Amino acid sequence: CASSAGGGETQYF.

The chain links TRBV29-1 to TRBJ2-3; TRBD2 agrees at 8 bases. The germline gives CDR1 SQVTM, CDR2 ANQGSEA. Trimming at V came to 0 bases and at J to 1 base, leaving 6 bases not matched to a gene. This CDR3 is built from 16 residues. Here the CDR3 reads CSVEDRGGVRTDTQYF. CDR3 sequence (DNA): TGCAGCGTTGAAGATCGGGGGGGGGTACGCACAGATACGCAGTATTTT.

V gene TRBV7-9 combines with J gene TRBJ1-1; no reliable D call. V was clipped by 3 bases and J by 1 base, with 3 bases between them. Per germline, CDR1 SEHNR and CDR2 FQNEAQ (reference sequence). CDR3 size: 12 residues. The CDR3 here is CASSLENTEAFF. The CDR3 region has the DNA TGTGCCAGCAGCTTGGAGAACACTGAAGCTTTCTTT.

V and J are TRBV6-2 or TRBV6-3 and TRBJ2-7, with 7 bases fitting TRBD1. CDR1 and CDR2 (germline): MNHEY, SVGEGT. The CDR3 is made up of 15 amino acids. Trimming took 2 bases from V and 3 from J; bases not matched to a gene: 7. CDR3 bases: TGTGCCAGCAGTTACGGGACGACAGGGAACTACGAGCAGTACTTC. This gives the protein CASSYGTTGNYEQYF.

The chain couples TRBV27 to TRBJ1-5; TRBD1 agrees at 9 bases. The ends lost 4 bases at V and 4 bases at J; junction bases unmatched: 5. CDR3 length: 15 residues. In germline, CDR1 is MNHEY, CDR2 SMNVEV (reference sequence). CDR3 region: CASSSGTGTNQPQHF. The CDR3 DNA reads TGTGCCAGCAGTTCCGGGACAGGGACAAATCAGCCCCAGCATTTT.